Below are 28 T cell receptor beta chains sequenced from a single sample in a study of cytomegalovirus exposure and HLA in healthy donors. PCR was performed using 60 Vbeta and 13 Jbeta primers. Repertoires were generated with immunoSEQ multiplex PCR, while TCRdb's copy carries only in-frame clones and drops some. The sample has 200,000 to 300,000 clones, 82% seen once. The specimen sequenced was PBMCs. Receptors originate from a woman aged 40 to 49 in good health and CMV-seropositive.

This clone has just one count. The chain carries TRBV11-2 and TRBJ2-1, with D unresolved. This CDR3 comprises 13 residues. V was cut by 1 base and J by 4 bases, with 5 bases left in between. Looked up from germline, CDR1 is SGHAT and CDR2 is FQNNGV. CDR3 nucleotide sequence: TGTGCCAGCAGCTTAGCCAGGTACAATGAGCAGTTCTTC. It codes for CASSLARYNEQFF. Complete variable domain (other parts from reference TRBV11-2 and TRBJ2-1): EAGVAQSPRYKIIEKRQSVAFWCNPISGHATLYWYQQILGQGPKLLIQFQNNGVVDDSQLPKDRFSAERLKGVDSTLKIQPAKLEDSAVYLCASSLARYNEQFFGPGTRLTVL.

The V gene is TRBV6-5, the J gene TRBJ2-7; 9 positions agree with TRBD1. CDR1 and CDR2 from the germline V gene are MNHEY and SVGAGI. This CDR3 has 15 amino acids. Germline trimming cut 5 bases from V and 3 bases from J; bases unmatched to any gene: 8. This CDR3 is CASSIGTGRNYEQYF. CDR3 coding DNA: TGTGCCAGCAGTATAGGGACAGGGCGGAACTACGAGCAGTACTTC.

The chain has TRBV5-1 and TRBJ2-2; 9 nucleotides align to TRBD2. Germline V gives CDR1 SGHRS, CDR2 YFSETQ. The CDR3 totals 17 residues. The V gene end was trimmed by 0 bases and the J gene end by 4 bases; junction bases not matched to a gene: 7. The CDR3 DNA follows: TGCGCCAGCAGCTTGGCGATAGGGACTAGCACCACCGGGGAGCTGTTTTTT. Its translation is CASSLAIGTSTTGELFF.

The CDR3 DNA sequence: TGTGCCAGCAGCCTGACGCGCGGGAGTGGGAATGAGCAGTTCTTC. It yields the protein CASSLTRGSGNEQFF. This chain uses TRBV7-3 with TRBJ2-1, with 7 bases identical to TRBD2. The V gene end was trimmed by 5 bases and the J gene end by 7 bases; junction bases not matched to a gene: 11. This CDR3 spans 15 amino acids. CDR1 is SGHTA and CDR2 is FQGTGA in the germline V gene.

This chain uses TRBV27 with TRBJ1-2, with 10 bases that match TRBD1. Losses at the gene ends were 5 bases for V and 7 bases for J; bases not matched to a gene: 10. Germline values: CDR1 MNHEY, CDR2 SMNVEV (reference sequence). This CDR3 is 15 amino acids long. CDR3 nucleotides: TGTGCCAGCAGTCTCTTGGACAGGGGGATGGGTGGCTACACCTTC. This sequence encodes CASSLLDRGMGGYTF.

This clone was seen only a few times. This sequence joins TRBV11-2 and TRBJ2-3; weak D call: TRBD2 (6 bases). This CDR3 spans 12 amino acids. V gave up 5 bases and J gave up 7 bases, with 10 bases separating them. Germline CDR1 SGHAT, CDR2 FQNNGV. CDR3: CASSPTSYTQYF. DNA of the CDR3: TGTGCCAGCAGCCCGACTAGTTATACGCAGTATTTT.

This chain links TRBV9 with TRBJ1-2; 8 nucleotides align to TRBD1. This CDR3 has 15 residues. The germline V gene has CDR1 SGDLS and CDR2 YYNGEE. The V and J ends lost 0 bases and 7 bases, in that order; junction bases with no gene match: 8. The CDR3 DNA follows: TGTGCCAGCAGCGTAGGATTTCAGGGGGCGAGTGGCTACACCTTC. Translating it yields CASSVGFQGASGYTF.

V and J are TRBV5-1 and TRBJ1-5, with D possibly TRBD1 on 6 matching bases. V was shortened by 4 bases and J by 5 bases, with 16 bases between the two germline ends. The germline gives CDR1 SGHRS, CDR2 YFSETQ. This CDR3 contains 15 residues. The CDR3 protein is CASSRDTGADQPQHF. The CDR3 coding sequence is TGCGCCAGCAGCCGGGACACCGGGGCCGATCAGCCCCAGCATTTT.

This chain connects TRBV5-4 to TRBJ1-1; maybe TRBD1 (6 bases). CDR3 length: 13 amino acids. Germline CDR1 and CDR2: SGHNT and YYREEE (reference sequence). V dropped 4 bases and J dropped 3 bases, with 10 bases sitting between them. CDR3 nucleotides: TGTGCCAGCAGCCGAAACAGGGACACTGAAGCTTTCTTT. Protein: CASSRNRDTEAFF.

The J gene is TRBJ2-1, the V gene TRBV30; D ambiguous. In germline, CDR1 is GTSNPN, CDR2 SVGIG (reference sequence). V was shortened by 1 base and J by 7 bases, with 8 bases between the two germline ends. CDR3 length: 12 residues. Here the CDR3 DNA reads TGTGCCTGGAGTGGTTTGCTAAATGAGCAGTTCTTC. Residues: CAWSGLLNEQFF.

The chain couples TRBV6-6 to TRBJ2-7; no clear D gene. V was clipped by 4 bases and J by 9 bases, with 10 bases between them. Germline V gene lookup returns CDR1 MNHNY and CDR2 SVGAGI (reference sequence). The CDR3 sequence is 11 residues long. CDR3 in DNA: TGTGCCAGCAGTTTAGGAGACGGGCAGTACTTC. Protein: CASSLGDGQYF.

The chain joins TRBV10-1 to TRBJ1-5; D remains ambiguous. This CDR3 spans 15 amino acids. Germline lookup yields CDR1 WNHNN and CDR2 SYGVQD (reference sequence). Trimming took 7 bases from V and 2 from J, leaving 15 bases between them. This CDR3 is CASNPRRAGNQPQHF. In DNA form, the CDR3 reads TGCGCCAGCAACCCGAGGAGGGCTGGCAATCAGCCCCAGCATTTT.

The V and J genes are TRBV5-1 and TRBJ2-3, with D tentatively TRBD2 (6 bases). CDR3 length equals 16 residues. CDR1 is SGHRS, CDR2 YFSETQ, per germline. Trimming shortened V by 2 bases and J by 0 bases, and 13 bases separated the two germline ends. In DNA, the CDR3 is TGCGCCAGCAGCTTTTTGCGGGATTCTAGCACAGATACGCAGTATTTT. It is translated as CASSFLRDSSTDTQYF.

The chain joins TRBV10-3 to TRBJ2-1; 7 bases match TRBD1. Germline-derived CDR1 and CDR2 are ENHRY and SYGVKD. J lost 6 bases, V lost 7 bases, and 12 bases had no gene match. The CDR3 loop spans 15 amino acids. The DNA for the CDR3 is TGTGCCATCAACCCGACAGGGAAACCCCCCAATGAGCAGTTCTTC. It translates to CAINPTGKPPNEQFF.

The chain links TRBV6-5 to TRBJ1-1; D is possibly TRBD1 (6 bases). Trimming removed 5 bases at V and 5 bases at J, with 15 bases between. This CDR3 region has 14 residues. The germline V gene encodes CDR1 MNHEY and CDR2 SVGAGI. CDR3 DNA: TGTGCCAGCAGTCCAATACAGGGAAGGACTGAAGCTTTCTTT. It is translated as CASSPIQGRTEAFF.

This chain joins TRBV29-1 and TRBJ1-1; D gene ambiguous. Germline values: CDR1 SQVTM, CDR2 ANQGSEA. The CDR3 has 12 amino acids. V was pared by 7 bases and J by 1 base, with 10 bases between. CDR3 sequence reads: CSASEGNTEAFF. The CDR3 DNA reads TGCAGCGCATCCGAGGGGAACACTGAAGCTTTCTTT.

The V call is TRBV7-3, the J call TRBJ2-7; TRBD1 might be the D (5 bases). Germline CDR1 reads SGHTA; CDR2 reads FQGTGA. V lost 1 base and J lost 5, with 21 bases in between. This CDR3 has 17 amino acids. CDR3 amino acids: CASSLNGGARLSHEQYF. The CDR3 nucleotides read TGTGCCAGCAGCTTAAACGGTGGGGCCAGGCTTAGTCACGAGCAGTACTTC.

The chain combines TRBV27 with TRBJ1-6; tentatively, D is TRBD1 (6 bases). Deletions cut 8 bases from V and 10 bases from J, with 18 bases between. This CDR3 has 14 residues. Germline V gene sequence: CDR1 MNHEY, CDR2 SMNVEV (reference sequence). This CDR3 reads CASRRGGAESPLHF. The CDR3 region has the DNA TGTGCCAGCCGTAGGGGGGGCGCGGAATCACCCCTCCACTTT.

This chain connects TRBV21-1 to TRBJ1-5; the table's D call TRBD1 went unverified against the DNA. TRBV21-1 is a pseudogene. The CDR3 sequence is 17 residues long. The DNA of the CDR3 is TGTGCCAGCAGCAAATTCCGGGACAGGGGGAGCAATCAGCCCCAGCATTTT. This codes for CASSKFRDRGSNQPQHF.

On this clone: Compared with germline, one end of the junction differs, possibly owing to a read error. CDR3: CSSSLALGAVYNEQFF. CDR3 sequence (DNA): TGTTCCAGCAGCTTGGCGTTGGGAGCCGTATACAATGAGCAGTTCTTC. The rearrangement uses TRBV7-9 and TRBJ2-1, with TRBD2 as a possible D gene (5 bases). The germline V gene encodes CDR1 SEHNR and CDR2 FQNEAQ (reference sequence). This CDR3 is built from 16 residues.

This sequence joins TRBV5-5 and TRBJ1-1, with D perhaps matching TRBD1 (5 bases). The CDR3 is made up of 15 amino acids. V shed 5 bases and J shed 0 bases, with 14 bases lying between them. Germline V gene data show CDR1 as SGHKS and CDR2 as YYEKEE (reference sequence). The CDR3 DNA follows: TGTGCCAGCAGAGCTCCAGGGTTGATGAACACTGAAGCTTTCTTT. Translated: CASRAPGLMNTEAFF.

This chain uses TRBV6-1 with TRBJ1-6; D is undetermined. The CDR3 covers 14 residues. Between the trimmed V and J ends, which lost 3 bases and 7 bases, there was a span of 10 bases. Germline CDR1 MNHNS, CDR2 SASEGT. The CDR3 DNA follows: TGTGCCAGCAGTGATAACGGGGAGAATTCACCCCTCCACTTT. Protein: CASSDNGENSPLHF.

Here the CDR3 DNA reads TGTGCCAGCAGCTTAAGGGACAGGACCCGCTCCTACGAGCAGTACTTC. Protein product: CASSLRDRTRSYEQYF. The chain links TRBV7-6 to TRBJ2-7; 8 positions agree with TRBD1. V lost 2 bases and J lost 0; bases outside the gene matches: 6. The length of the CDR3 is 16 residues. Germline CDR1 SGHVS, CDR2 FNYEAQ. The whole variable domain, remainder taken from reference TRBV7-6 and TRBJ2-7, is GAGVSQSPRYKVTKRGQDVALRCDPISGHVSLYWYRQALGQGPEFLTYFNYEAQQDKSGLPNDRFSAERPEGSISTLTIQRTEQRDSAMYRCASSLRDRTRSYEQYFGPGTRLTVT.

Comments on this clone: The junction shows a germline mismatch at one end, possibly a read error. The chain is built from TRBV7-9 and TRBJ1-2, with 8 bases fitting TRBD1. The V gene's germline CDR1 is SEHNR and CDR2 FQNEAQ (reference sequence). The CDR3 covers 13 residues. The CDR3 spells CSSSSGQGGGYTF. CDR3 sequence (DNA): TGTTCCAGCAGCTCTGGACAGGGCGGTGGCTACACCTTC.

V usage is TRBV7-2 and J usage is TRBJ2-7, with TRBD2 matching 9 bases. Germline assignment: CDR1 SGHTA and CDR2 FQGNSA. With 1 base clipped from V and 4 bases from J, the junction kept 5 bases outside the gene matches. The CDR3 has 15 residues. The CDR3 bases are TGTGCCAGCAGCTTAGGCGGGGGGGCGGGTTACGAGCAGTACTTC. Protein product: CASSLGGGAGYEQYF.

The chain joins TRBV10-3 to TRBJ2-7, with D tentatively TRBD1 (6 bases). V was trimmed by 8 bases and J by 4 bases, leaving 9 bases between them. The CDR3 covers 11 residues. Germline assignment: CDR1 ENHRY and CDR2 SYGVKD. The chain's CDR3 is CAIGGSYEQYF. CDR3 DNA: TGTGCCATCGGGGGCTCGTACGAGCAGTACTTC.

CDR3 sequence reads: CASSVDRAYEQYF. The CDR3 nucleotides read TGTGCCAGCTCCGTGGACAGAGCCTACGAGCAGTACTTC. The chain combines TRBV2 with TRBJ2-7; possibly TRBD1 for D (6 bases). From germline, CDR1 is SNHLY and CDR2 FYNNEI. With 8 bases removed from V and 2 bases from J, the gap between germline ends came to 13 bases. CDR3 length: 13 amino acids.

This chain uses TRBV5-1 with TRBJ1-1, with 8 bases aligning to TRBD1. The germline V gene encodes CDR1 SGHRS and CDR2 YFSETQ. J lost 6 bases, V lost 3 bases, and 7 bases had no gene match. This CDR3 comprises 14 residues. CDR3: CASSSPDRESEAFF. Here the CDR3 DNA reads TGCGCCAGCAGCTCCCCGGACAGGGAGTCTGAAGCTTTCTTT.